This TCR beta chain was captured in a study of T cells in Graves' hyperthyroidism and ophthalmopathy. General study findings and limits: A model using 13 V-J features told ophthalmopathy apart from stable hyperthyroidism. A median around 6.8 months before onset, the model predicted ophthalmopathy.

The CDR3 regions of TCR beta were amplified from RNA transcripts. When the TCR CDR3 underwent first-round RT-PCR, the HTBI primer set was used. MiXCR was run by TCRdb on the multiplex PCR reads, yielding one entry per CDR3 protein. This table holds approximately 690,000 distinct CDR3 sequences, around 21% found once. V lost 2 bases and J lost 7, with 12 bases in between. Germline V CDR1 and CDR2: SGHTA, FQGNSA. This CDR3 comprises 13 residues. A few counts support this clonotype. Antigen specificity is unknown. Sequencing was done on a sample of blood. V gene TRBV7-2 combines with J gene TRBJ2-7; D not resolved. This TCR was recovered from a young man with Graves' ophthalmopathy. This CDR3 reads CASSLKGSREQYF. The CDR3 nucleotides read TGTGCCAGCAGCTTAAAGGGCAGCCGAGAGCAGTACTTC.